This T cell receptor beta chain stems from a study of identifying expanded T cells in peripheral blood. Data came from immunoSEQ multiplex PCR; TCRdb stores just in-frame clones and leaves some out. The data contain about 82,000 clones, 70% to 90% of them singletons. The CDR3 length is 14 residues. From germline, CDR1 is KGHSH and CDR2 LQKENI. V was cut by 1 base and J by 3 bases, with 7 bases left in between. This receptor was obtained from a person aged 18 to 69 in good health. The V gene is TRBV18, the J gene TRBJ2-1; the D is unclear. Specimen: blood. The DNA of the CDR3 is TGTGCCAGCTCACCACTAGGGCGCTACAATGAGCAGTTCTTC. This sequence encodes CASSPLGRYNEQFF.